This T cell receptor beta chain was documented in a study of T cells after yellow fever vaccination. In TCRdb, the 5' RACE reads were re-called with MiXCR into one record per CDR3 protein. The table has a few hundred thousand distinct CDR3 sequences, roughly a sixth seen once. The CDR3 runs to 13 residues. Germline values: CDR1 DFQATT, CDR2 SNEGSKA (reference sequence). V lost 3 bases and J 14 bases, leaving 20 bases between the germline ends. This receptor was obtained from a man between 18 and 29 years old who received the YFV17D yellow fever vaccine. This sequence joins TRBV20-1 and TRBJ2-1; D perhaps matches TRBD2 (6 bases). Sequencing used PBMCs, obtained before the yellow fever booster vaccination. The CDR3: CSASPSVVGGEFF. The CDR3 bases are TGCAGTGCTAGCCCTTCGGTGGTGGGCGGGGAGTTCTTC.